This is a list of T cell receptor beta chains from one sample in a study of CD4 T cell repertoires in COVID-19. Profiling relied on immunoSEQ multiplex PCR, and the TCRdb table lists in-frame clones only, not all of them. Of thousands of clones listed, roughly 84% are singletons. This material consisted of effector memory CD4+ T cells from blood, taken before the COVID-19 pandemic. Every receptor here comes from a human donor who had COVID-19. CDR3s include the opening cysteine and the closing phenylalanine or tryptophan. A D gene is named only where the DNA matches it firmly.

DNA: TGTGCCACCCGCGAAGGGGATTATAATTCACCCCTCCATTTT; CDR3: CATREGDYNSPLHF; V: TRBV19; D: .; J: TRBJ1-6
DNA: TGTGCCAGCAGCTCCCTGGAAGGCGGGGATACGCAGTATTTT; CDR3: CASSSLEGGDTQYF; V: TRBV5-8; D: .; J: TRBJ2-3
DNA: TGTGCCAGCAGCTCGGGCGGGGGGACCGGGGAGCTGTTTTTT; CDR3: CASSSGGGTGELFF; V: TRBV7-3; D: TRBD2; J: TRBJ2-2
DNA: TGTGCCACCAGCAGAGATGACGGGGTAGTGACCCAGTACTTC; CDR3: CATSRDDGVVTQYF; V: TRBV15; D: .; J: TRBJ2-5
DNA: TGCGCCAGCAGCTTGGCCATGGACAGGAACTATGGCTACACCTTC; CDR3: CASSLAMDRNYGYTF; V: TRBV5-1; D: TRBD1; J: TRBJ1-2
DNA: TGTGCCAGCAGCTTAGAGGCGGGGACTGAAGCTTTCTTT; CDR3: CASSLEAGTEAFF; V: TRBV11-2; D: .; J: TRBJ1-1
DNA: TGTGCCAGCTCACCAGGGAGCTCTGGAAACACCATATATTTT; CDR3: CASSPGSSGNTIYF; V: TRBV18; D: .; J: TRBJ1-3
DNA: TGTGCCAGCTCTACCGGGACAGGGAACACCGGGGAGCTGTTTTTT; CDR3: CASSTGTGNTGELFF; V: TRBV2; D: TRBD1; J: TRBJ2-2
DNA: TGTGCCACCAGTTTAGAGGGCCTTAACACCATATATTTT; CDR3: CATSLEGLNTIYF; V: TRBV28; D: .; J: TRBJ1-3
DNA: TGTGCCAGCAGTTTCCAGGGTGCCGGGGGCTACACCTTC; CDR3: CASSFQGAGGYTF; V: TRBV6-5; D: .; J: TRBJ1-2
DNA: TGTGCCAGCAGTCTACCCCCTGCAGGGATCTATGGCTACACCTTC; CDR3: CASSLPPAGIYGYTF; V: TRBV28; D: .; J: TRBJ1-2
DNA: TGTGCCAGCAGGTTGGACTACTCGGACACAGATACGCAGTATTTT; CDR3: CASRLDYSDTDTQYF; V: TRBV2; D: .; J: TRBJ2-3
DNA: TGTGCCAGCAGTCAGACTAGCGGGGGTGAGACCCAGTACTTC; CDR3: CASSQTSGGETQYF; V: TRBV6-5; D: TRBD2; J: TRBJ2-5
DNA: TGTGCCATCAGTGAGGGGACAGGGACTCACGGCTACACCTTC; CDR3: CAISEGTGTHGYTF; V: TRBV10-3; D: TRBD1; J: TRBJ1-2
DNA: TGCGCCAGCAGCTTGGCCCTAGCGGAGACCCAGTACTTC; CDR3: CASSLALAETQYF; V: TRBV5-1; D: .; J: TRBJ2-5
DNA: TGTGCCATCAGTGATCCCCTAGCGGGGGAGACAGATACGCAGTATTTT; CDR3: CAISDPLAGETDTQYF; V: TRBV10-3; D: TRBD2; J: TRBJ2-3
DNA: TGTGCCAGTCTGGGACAGGGGAACACTGAAGCTTTCTTT; CDR3: CASLGQGNTEAFF; V: TRBV19; D: TRBD1; J: TRBJ1-1
DNA: TGTGCCAGCAGTTTTCAAGCCCCGCAGGGAAGGGGCTATGGCTACACCTTC; CDR3: CASSFQAPQGRGYGYTF; V: TRBV28; D: .; J: TRBJ1-2
DNA: TGTGCCACCAGCAGGGCGCGGACTAGCGGGAGGGATACGCAGTATTTT; CDR3: CATSRARTSGRDTQYF; V: TRBV15; D: TRBD2; J: TRBJ2-3
DNA: TGTGCCAGCAGCCCCTCGGGACAGACGACCTACGAGCAGTACTTC; CDR3: CASSPSGQTTYEQYF; V: TRBV11-2; D: TRBD1; J: TRBJ2-7
DNA: TGTGCCACACCACGGGGCTCCTACAATGAGCAGTTCTTC; CDR3: CATPRGSYNEQFF; V: TRBV21-1; D: .; J: TRBJ2-1
DNA: TGCGCCAGCAGCGGACAGACCACAGATACGCAGTATTTT; CDR3: CASSGQTTDTQYF; V: TRBV5-1; D: .; J: TRBJ2-3
DNA: TGTGCCAGCAGGGGGCTTGGAAACACCATATATTTT; CDR3: CASRGLGNTIYF; V: TRBV5-6; D: .; J: TRBJ1-3
DNA: TGTGCCAGCAGTAGTGACAGGGTTGAGACCCAGTACTTC; CDR3: CASSSDRVETQYF; V: TRBV2; D: TRBD1; J: TRBJ2-5
DNA: TGTGCCAGCAGCTCACAGGGGGCGATTGGCTACACCTTC; CDR3: CASSSQGAIGYTF; V: TRBV7-2; D: TRBD1; J: TRBJ1-2
DNA: TGCGCCAGCAGCTTGGAAGGGGGGGGCGGGGCGGGTAATTCACCCCTCCACTTT; CDR3: CASSLEGGGGAGNSPLHF; V: TRBV5-1; D: .; J: TRBJ1-6
DNA: TGTGCCAGCAGCTTTACAGGCACCGGGGAGCTGTTTTTT; CDR3: CASSFTGTGELFF; V: TRBV5-5; D: .; J: TRBJ2-2
DNA: TGTGCCAGCAGTTTTCCACAGGGGGCCGGGTACGAGCAGTACTTC; CDR3: CASSFPQGAGYEQYF; V: TRBV6-5; D: TRBD1; J: TRBJ2-7
DNA: TGTGCCAGCAGCCGAGGGACAGACTTTTATGGCTACACCTTC; CDR3: CASSRGTDFYGYTF; V: TRBV14; D: TRBD1; J: TRBJ1-2
DNA: TGTGCCAGCAGCCGGGGGGCTCCTGATACGCAGTATTTT; CDR3: CASSRGAPDTQYF; V: TRBV11-2; D: .; J: TRBJ2-3
DNA: TGTGCCAGCAGCTTGGGCGGGATTAGCTCCTACGAGCAGTACTTC; CDR3: CASSLGGISSYEQYF; V: TRBV5-8; D: .; J: TRBJ2-7
DNA: TGTGCCACTGGGACAGGGGTTTCACCCCTCCACTTT; CDR3: CATGTGVSPLHF; V: TRBV10-3; D: TRBD1; J: TRBJ1-6
DNA: TGTGCCAGCAGCGTAGGACTAGCTCGCACAGATACGCAGTATTTT; CDR3: CASSVGLARTDTQYF; V: TRBV9; D: TRBD2; J: TRBJ2-3
DNA: TGTGCCAGCAGAAGGAGTACCATCCCTAATGAAAAACTGTTTTTT; CDR3: CASRRSTIPNEKLFF; V: TRBV6-1; D: .; J: TRBJ1-4
DNA: TGCGCCAGTCGAATAGCGGGAGGCAACAATGAGCAGTTCTTC; CDR3: CASRIAGGNNEQFF; V: TRBV5-1; D: TRBD2; J: TRBJ2-1
DNA: TGTGCCAGCAGCTTAAATGGCGGGGGGGCACTCGAGCAGTACTTC; CDR3: CASSLNGGGALEQYF; V: TRBV7-2; D: TRBD2; J: TRBJ2-7
DNA: TGTGCCAGCAGCTTAGGTGGCCCCGTGGAGCAGTTCTTC; CDR3: CASSLGGPVEQFF; V: TRBV11-2; D: .; J: TRBJ2-1
DNA: TGTGTCAGCTTCGGGAGGGTTTTTGGGGCCAACGTCCTGACTTTC; CDR3: CVSFGRVFGANVLTF; V: TRBV19; D: TRBD2; J: TRBJ2-6
DNA: TGTGCCAGTAGTATCCCCGGGAGGCACAATGAGCAGTTCTTC; CDR3: CASSIPGRHNEQFF; V: TRBV19; D: TRBD2; J: TRBJ2-1
DNA: TGTGCCACCAGCAGAGATCCCGGGACAGGGTTCAACGAGCAGTACTTC; CDR3: CATSRDPGTGFNEQYF; V: TRBV15; D: TRBD1; J: TRBJ2-7
DNA: TGTGCCAGCAGCCCGGGACAGGGCAACTATGGCTACACCTTC; CDR3: CASSPGQGNYGYTF; V: TRBV11-1; D: TRBD1; J: TRBJ1-2
DNA: TGCGCCAGCAGCCTGGGTGGGGGGACCCCCTTCTACGAGCAGTACTTC; CDR3: CASSLGGGTPFYEQYF; V: TRBV5-1; D: .; J: TRBJ2-7